This entry lists 2 T cell receptor beta chains sequenced from one sample in a study of T cell responses to AZD1222 COVID-19 vaccine. The table came from immunoSEQ multiplex PCR; TCRdb's copy has only in-frame clones and leaves some out. Of 95,000 to 110,000 clones in the sample, 91% are singletons; the top ten hold about 48%. The sample consisted of peripheral blood, taken on day 0 of AZD1222 vaccination. All receptors derive from an adult in good health.

V and J are TRBV11-3 and TRBJ1-1; D gene unclear. CDR1 is SGHNT, CDR2 YENEEA, per germline. Trimming stripped 1 base from V and 4 bases from J, with 10 bases between. This CDR3 has 14 amino acids. In nucleotides, the CDR3 is TGTGCCAGCAGCTTAGGAGGGCCGAGCACTGAAGCTTTCTTT. This translates into CASSLGGPSTEAFF.

The chain carries TRBV2 and TRBJ2-2; D is uncertain. The ends were cut back, 5 bases at V and 5 bases at J, with 15 bases in the middle. Germline loops: CDR1 SNHLY, CDR2 FYNNEI. The CDR3 is 15 residues long. The CDR3 nucleotides read TGTGCCAGCAGTCTCCTCAGGCCACCGACCGGGGAGCTGTTTTTT. Encoded protein: CASSLLRPPTGELFF.